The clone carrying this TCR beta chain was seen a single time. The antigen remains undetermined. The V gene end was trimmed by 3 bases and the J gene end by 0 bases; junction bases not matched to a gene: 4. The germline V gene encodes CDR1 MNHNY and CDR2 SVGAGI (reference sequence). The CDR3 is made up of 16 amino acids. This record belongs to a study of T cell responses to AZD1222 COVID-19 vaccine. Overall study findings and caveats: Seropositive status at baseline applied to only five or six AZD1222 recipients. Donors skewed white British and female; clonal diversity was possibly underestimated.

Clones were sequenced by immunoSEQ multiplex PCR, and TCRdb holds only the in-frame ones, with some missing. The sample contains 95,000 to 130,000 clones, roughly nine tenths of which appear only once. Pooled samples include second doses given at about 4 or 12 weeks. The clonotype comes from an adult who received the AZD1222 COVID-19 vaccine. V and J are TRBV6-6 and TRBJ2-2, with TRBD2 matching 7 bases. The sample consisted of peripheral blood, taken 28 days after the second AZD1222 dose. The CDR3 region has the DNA TGTGCCAGCAGTTATTTGGCGGGAGCGAACACCGGGGAGCTGTTTTTT. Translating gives CASSYLAGANTGELFF.